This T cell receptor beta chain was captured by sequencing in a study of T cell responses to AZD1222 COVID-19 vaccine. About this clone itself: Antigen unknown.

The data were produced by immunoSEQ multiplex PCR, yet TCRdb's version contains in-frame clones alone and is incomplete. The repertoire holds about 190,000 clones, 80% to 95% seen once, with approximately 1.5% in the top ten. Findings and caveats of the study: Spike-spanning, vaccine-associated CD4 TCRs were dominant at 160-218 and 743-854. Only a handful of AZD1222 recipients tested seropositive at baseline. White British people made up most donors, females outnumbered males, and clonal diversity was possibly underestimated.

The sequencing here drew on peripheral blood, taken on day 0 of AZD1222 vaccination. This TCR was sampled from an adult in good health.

CDR3 loop: CASSSSGSGAYGYTF. The CDR3 DNA sequence: TGTGCCAGCAGTTCATCCGGCTCAGGGGCCTATGGCTACACCTTC. The chain carries TRBV28 and TRBJ1-2; tentatively, D is TRBD1 (6 bases). Trimming cost V 4 bases and J 4 bases, with 16 bases left between them. The germline V gene encodes CDR1 MDHEN and CDR2 SYDVKM. The CDR3 is 15 residues long.